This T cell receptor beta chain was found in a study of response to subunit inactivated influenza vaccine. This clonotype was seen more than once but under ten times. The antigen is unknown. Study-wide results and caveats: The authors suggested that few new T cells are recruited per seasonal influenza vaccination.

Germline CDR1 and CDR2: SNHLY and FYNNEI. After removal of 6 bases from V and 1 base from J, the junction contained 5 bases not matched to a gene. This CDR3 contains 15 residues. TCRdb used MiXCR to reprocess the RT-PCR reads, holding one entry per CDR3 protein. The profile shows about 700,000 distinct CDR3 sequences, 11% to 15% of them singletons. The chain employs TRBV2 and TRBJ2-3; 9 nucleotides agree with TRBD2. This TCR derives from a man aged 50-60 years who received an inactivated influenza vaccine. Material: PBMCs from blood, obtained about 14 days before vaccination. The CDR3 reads CASRFSGSGTDTQYF. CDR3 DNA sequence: TGTGCCAGCAGATTTAGCGGGAGTGGCACAGATACGCAGTATTTT.